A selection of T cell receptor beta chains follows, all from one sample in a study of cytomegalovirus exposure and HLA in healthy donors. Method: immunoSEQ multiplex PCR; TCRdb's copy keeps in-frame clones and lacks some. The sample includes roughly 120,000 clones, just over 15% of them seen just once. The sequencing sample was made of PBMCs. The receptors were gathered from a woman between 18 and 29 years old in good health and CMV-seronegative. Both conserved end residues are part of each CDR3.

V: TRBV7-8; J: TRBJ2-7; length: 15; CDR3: CASSPHQKGAYEQYF
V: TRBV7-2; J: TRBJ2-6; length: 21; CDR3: CASSLAHQEPEYSSGANVLTF
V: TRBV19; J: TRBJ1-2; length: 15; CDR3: CASSGRDRWNYGYTF
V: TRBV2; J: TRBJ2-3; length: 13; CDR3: CASSGQGRNTQYF
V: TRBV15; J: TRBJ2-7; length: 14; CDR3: CATSPGQEYYEQYF
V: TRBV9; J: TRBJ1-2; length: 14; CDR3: CASSVGGSYYGYTF
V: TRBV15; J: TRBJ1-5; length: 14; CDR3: CATSREGFGQPQHF
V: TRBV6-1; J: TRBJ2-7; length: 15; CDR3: CASSKGAGGIYEQYF
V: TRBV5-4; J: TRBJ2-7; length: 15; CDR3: CASSRGGRAGLEQYF
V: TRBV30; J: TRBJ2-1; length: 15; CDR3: CAWSAGGGSYNEQFF
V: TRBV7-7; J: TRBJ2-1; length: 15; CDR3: CASRPLAEGVNEQFF
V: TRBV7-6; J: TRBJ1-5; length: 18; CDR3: CASSSGTGDHMSNQPQHF
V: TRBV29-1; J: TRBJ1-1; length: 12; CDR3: CSARTGNTEAFF
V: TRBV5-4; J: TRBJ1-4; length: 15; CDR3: CASSFDQGTNEKLFF
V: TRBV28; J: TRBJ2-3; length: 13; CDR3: CAIQGTPTDTQYF
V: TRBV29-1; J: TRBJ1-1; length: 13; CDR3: CSAWTGMWTEAFF
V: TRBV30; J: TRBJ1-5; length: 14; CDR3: CAWGRGRSNQPQHF
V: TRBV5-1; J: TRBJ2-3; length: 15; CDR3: CASSLRGVGTDTQYF
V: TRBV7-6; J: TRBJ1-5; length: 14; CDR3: CASSLGTGFGPQHF
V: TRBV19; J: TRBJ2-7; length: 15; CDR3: CASSTPGGGDDEQYF
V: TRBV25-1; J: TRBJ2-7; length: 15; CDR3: CASSEPLAGSYEQYF
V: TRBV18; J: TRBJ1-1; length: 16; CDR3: CASSPLLMGGDTEAFF
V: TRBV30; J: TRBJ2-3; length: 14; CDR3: CAWSVPGGTDTQYF
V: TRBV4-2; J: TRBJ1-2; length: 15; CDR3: CASSPQGTANYGYTF
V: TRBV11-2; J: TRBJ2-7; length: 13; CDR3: CASSPSRGGEQYF